What follows are 9 T cell receptor beta chains derived from one specimen sequenced in a study of Tregs in tolerant kidney transplant recipients. The nonmyeloablative bone marrow transplants came from related graft donors, with transient mixed chimerism. Data came from immunoSEQ multiplex PCR; TCRdb stores just in-frame clones and leaves some out. The table includes about 90,000 clones, 93% detected once. Here the sequenced sample was CD4+ T cells from blood (PBMCs), taken 12 months after the transplant. These receptors all come from a human patient who received a combined kidney and bone marrow transplant. Some T cells may trace back to the graft donor.

This chain uses TRBV11-3 with TRBJ1-4; D remains ambiguous. V lost 2 bases to trimming and J lost 5 bases, with 6 bases between them. This CDR3 spans 13 amino acids. CDR1 is SGHNT, CDR2 YENEEA, per germline. The CDR3 coding sequence is TGTGCCAGCAGCTTATTGCGGAATGAAAAACTGTTTTTT. This sequence encodes CASSLLRNEKLFF.

The chain recombines TRBV9 with TRBJ1-2; a possible D gene is TRBD1 (6 bases). The CDR3 sequence is 14 residues long. V dropped 0 bases and J dropped 4 bases, with 10 bases sitting between them. The V gene's germline CDR1 is SGDLS and CDR2 YYNGEE. The CDR3 is CASSVGTGTYGYTF. CDR3 DNA: TGTGCCAGCAGCGTAGGAACAGGGACCTATGGCTACACCTTC.

The genes are TRBV5-5 and TRBJ2-7; 9 bases are shared with TRBD1. CDR1 is SGHKS, CDR2 YYEKEE, per germline (reference sequence). CDR3 length: 14 amino acids. The V and J ends lost 4 bases and 3 bases, in that order; junction bases with no gene match: 5. The CDR3 reads CASSVRDRVYEQYF. In DNA, the CDR3 is TGTGCCAGCAGCGTCCGGGACAGGGTCTACGAGCAGTACTTC.

CDR3 loop: CASSESGGADQPQHF. DNA for the CDR3: TGTGCCAGCAGTGAGTCAGGGGGCGCGGATCAGCCCCAGCATTTT. The chain uses TRBV25-1 and TRBJ1-5; 8 bases agree with TRBD1. CDR3 length: 15 residues. Germline V lookup: CDR1 MGHDK, CDR2 SYGVNS. Trimming cost V 3 bases and J 5 bases; bases outside gene matches: 6.

The chain links TRBV6-9 to TRBJ2-5; possibly TRBD2 for D (5 bases). The assigned J gene may be wrong: the sequence end matches TRBJ2-7 better. The CDR3 is 14 residues long. Germline V gives CDR1 MNHGY, CDR2 SVAAGI. The CDR3: CASSTRRNIYEQYF. CDR3 in DNA: TGTGCCAGCTCCACCAGGAGGAATATATACGAGCAGTACTTC.

This clone was observed a single time. Here the CDR3 DNA reads TGCGCCAGCAGCTTGGTTTCTAGCGGGGGGGGTGCAGATACGCAGTATTTT. This codes for CASSLVSSGGGADTQYF. This chain joins TRBV5-1 and TRBJ2-3; 12 bases are shared with TRBD2. V lost 0 bases, J lost 4 bases, and 6 bases stayed unmatched. The CDR3 runs 17 residues. Germline CDR1 is SGHRS and CDR2 is YFSETQ.

This chain uses TRBV20-1 with TRBJ2-1, with 7 positions matching TRBD2. This CDR3 has 11 residues. Germline V gene sequence: CDR1 DFQATT, CDR2 SNEGSKA (reference sequence). J was trimmed by 10 bases and V by 4 bases; bases with no gene match: 4. CDR3 nucleotide sequence: TGCAGTGCTATACTAGCGATGGAGCAGTTCTTC. This encodes CSAILAMEQFF.

V is TRBV6-4 and J is TRBJ2-3, with a tentative D call TRBD1 (5 bases). V lost 2 bases and J 2 bases, leaving 17 bases between the germline ends. CDR1 is MRHNA, CDR2 SNTAGT, per germline. The CDR3 contains 17 residues. This CDR3 is CASSDGVSGLHTDTQYF. CDR3 DNA sequence: TGTGCCAGCAGTGACGGTGTGTCAGGGCTCCACACAGATACGCAGTATTTT.

The chain has TRBV5-8 and TRBJ2-5; D possibly corresponds to TRBD2 (6 bases). V gave up 4 bases and J gave up 8 bases, with 12 bases separating them. This CDR3 comprises 12 residues. CDR1 and CDR2 from the germline V gene are SGHTS and YDEGEE. CDR3 protein: CASSLTGLTQYF. The DNA for the CDR3 is TGTGCCAGCAGCCTCACAGGACTAACCCAGTACTTC.